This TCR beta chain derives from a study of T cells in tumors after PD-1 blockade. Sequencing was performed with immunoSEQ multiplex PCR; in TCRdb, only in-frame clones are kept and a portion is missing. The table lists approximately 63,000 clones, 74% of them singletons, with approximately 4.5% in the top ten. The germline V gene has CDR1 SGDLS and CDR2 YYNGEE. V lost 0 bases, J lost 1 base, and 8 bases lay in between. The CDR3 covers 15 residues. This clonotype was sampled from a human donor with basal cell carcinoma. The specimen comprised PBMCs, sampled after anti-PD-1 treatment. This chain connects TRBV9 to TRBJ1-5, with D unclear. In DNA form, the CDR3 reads TGTGCCAGCAGCGTAGACAGCGGGAGCAATCAGCCCCAGCATTTT. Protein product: CASSVDSGSNQPQHF. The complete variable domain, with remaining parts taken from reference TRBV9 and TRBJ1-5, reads DSGVTQTPKHLITATGQRVTLRCSPRSGDLSVYWYQQSLDQGLQFLIQYYNGEERAKGNILERFSAQQFPDLHSELNLSSLELGDSALYFCASSVDSGSNQPQHFGDGTRLSIL.